Listed below are T cell receptor beta chains from one sample, sequenced in a study of shared clonotypes between healthy human individuals. TCRdb's table, derived via immunoSEQ multiplex PCR, lists solely in-frame clones and lacks some. The table includes some 2 million clones, 85% to 95% detected once. Sequencing was carried out using naive CD4+ T cells sorted from blood. Receptors were obtained from a man aged 18 to 29 in good health. Each CDR3 is given with its conserved first and last residue. Each record gives: D gene, clone size, J gene, V gene, CDR3 protein, CDR3 DNA. A D gene is named only where the DNA matches it firmly. For some rows the clone size is stated as once, few or many, or as a class when expanded; others skip it.

- - TRBJ2-1 TRBV18 CASSTIHRVGDYNEQFF TGTGCCAGCTCAACAATCCACAGGGTTGGGGACTACAATGAGCAGTTCTTC
- once TRBJ1-4 TRBV6-6 CASSKNRDGLFF TGTGCCAGCAGTAAAAACCGGGACGGATTGTTTTTT
- - TRBJ2-7 TRBV6-5 CASGNDRAYEQYF TGTGCCAGCGGAAACGACCGCGCCTACGAGCAGTACTTC
TRBD2 - TRBJ2-2 TRBV10-2 CASKERGNTGELFF TGCGCCAGCAAGGAGCGGGGGAACACCGGGGAGCTGTTTTTT
- once TRBJ2-3 TRBV10-3 CAISRTGSTTDTQYF TGTGCCATCAGCCGTACCGGGTCAACCACAGATACGCAGTATTTT
- - TRBJ1-5 TRBV5-6 CASSLRGGSQPQHF TGTGCCAGCAGCTTGAGAGGGGGGTCTCAGCCCCAGCATTTT
- - TRBJ1-4 TRBV7-9 CASSLTATNEKLFF TGTGCCAGCAGCTTAACAGCAACTAATGAAAAACTGTTTTTT
TRBD1 - TRBJ2-1 TRBV28 CASSDRVHEQFF TGTGCCAGCTCCGACAGGGTCCATGAGCAGTTCTTC
TRBD2 - TRBJ2-7 TRBV30 CAWMLAGAREQYF TGTGCCTGGATGCTAGCGGGGGCTAGGGAGCAGTACTTC
TRBD1 - TRBJ2-5 TRBV30 CAWSDRGRIGTQYF TGTGCCTGGAGTGACAGGGGGCGAATTGGGACCCAGTACTTC
- - TRBJ2-5 TRBV6-1 CASSELGWGETQYF TGTGCCAGCAGTGAACTGGGGTGGGGAGAGACCCAGTACTTC
TRBD1 few TRBJ2-7 TRBV30 CAWSGRGTGSYEQYF TGTGCCTGGAGTGGCCGCGGGACAGGGAGCTACGAGCAGTACTTC
- - TRBJ1-1 TRBV14 CASSLRSPAWEAFF TGTGCCAGCAGCCTCCGATCCCCAGCTTGGGAAGCTTTCTTT
- - TRBJ1-6 TRBV19 CASSVTGLNSPLHF TGTGCCAGTAGTGTTACAGGTTTAAATTCACCCCTCCACTTT
- - TRBJ2-7 TRBV10-3 CAIRPSGPLYEQYF TGTGCCATCAGGCCGAGCGGGCCGCTCTACGAGCAGTACTTC
- - TRBJ2-2 TRBV7-3 CASSLTGIAGGELFF TGTGCCAGCAGCTTAACTGGGATCGCGGGCGGGGAGCTGTTTTTT
TRBD1 - TRBJ2-2 TRBV19 CASSKGTGRIGRNTGELFF TGTGCCAGTAGTAAGGGGACAGGGAGAATTGGAAGAAACACCGGGGAGCTGTTTTTT
- - TRBJ1-5 TRBV6-1 CASSLGGLQPQHF TGTGCCAGCAGCCTTGGGGGTCTTCAGCCCCAGCATTTT